The rows below give T cell receptor beta chains drawn from one sample of a study of cytomegalovirus exposure and HLA in healthy donors. Profiling relied on immunoSEQ multiplex PCR, and the TCRdb table lists in-frame clones only, not all of them. The data hold tens of thousands of clones, with about 66% observed a single time. The sequenced sample was PBMCs. The source of these receptors is a man aged 30 to 45 in good health and CMV-seronegative. CDR3s include the opening cysteine and the closing phenylalanine or tryptophan. Each record gives: CDR3 DNA, CDR3 protein, J gene, D gene, V gene, clone size. The D gene is left open where the match is weak. Some rows have no size entry. The others give once, few or many, or a class for an expanded clone.

cdr3_nt: TGCGCCAGCAGCTTGGATCGGGGAGGGTTCTCAGATACGCAGTATTTT
cdr3_aa: CASSLDRGGFSDTQYF
j_call: TRBJ2-3
d_call: TRBD2
v_call: TRBV5-1
clone_size: -

cdr3_nt: TGTGCCAGCAGCCCCGGGACTGGCCTCCAGACCCAGTACTTC
cdr3_aa: CASSPGTGLQTQYF
j_call: TRBJ2-5
d_call: -
v_call: TRBV27
clone_size: -

cdr3_nt: TGTGCCAGTAGAAGGGCAGGGAGGGCGAACACTGAAGCTTTCTTT
cdr3_aa: CASRRAGRANTEAFF
j_call: TRBJ1-1
d_call: -
v_call: TRBV19
clone_size: few

cdr3_nt: TGTGCCAGCAGCACTGGGGACAGTTGGGACTACGAGCAGTACTTC
cdr3_aa: CASSTGDSWDYEQYF
j_call: TRBJ2-7
d_call: TRBD1
v_call: TRBV7-9
clone_size: -

cdr3_nt: TGTGCCAGCAGTCCATATCGGGGAAACTATGGCTACACCTTC
cdr3_aa: CASSPYRGNYGYTF
j_call: TRBJ1-2
d_call: -
v_call: TRBV6-5
clone_size: -

cdr3_nt: TGTGCCAGCAGTTACTCACCCGGTCTAGCGAGTAATGAGCAGTTCTTC
cdr3_aa: CASSYSPGLASNEQFF
j_call: TRBJ2-1
d_call: -
v_call: TRBV6-6
clone_size: -

cdr3_nt: TGTGCCAGCTCACCACCGGTAATCAGGGCCCAAGAGACCCAGTACTTC
cdr3_aa: CASSPPVIRAQETQYF
j_call: TRBJ2-5
d_call: -
v_call: TRBV18
clone_size: -

cdr3_nt: TGTGCCAGCAGCTCGGGCCCGGGAGAGAACACTGAAGCTTTCTTT
cdr3_aa: CASSSGPGENTEAFF
j_call: TRBJ1-1
d_call: -
v_call: TRBV7-6
clone_size: -

cdr3_nt: TGCGCCAGCAGCTTAAGTGCGGGGGAGCAGTACTTC
cdr3_aa: CASSLSAGEQYF
j_call: TRBJ2-7
d_call: -
v_call: TRBV5-1
clone_size: -

cdr3_nt: TGTGCCAGCAGTCCAAAAACTAGCGGCTACGAGCAGTACTTC
cdr3_aa: CASSPKTSGYEQYF
j_call: TRBJ2-7
d_call: TRBD2
v_call: TRBV6-6
clone_size: -

cdr3_nt: TGTGCCAGCAGCTTAGGGCGACAGGGTAGTGGCTACACCTTC
cdr3_aa: CASSLGRQGSGYTF
j_call: TRBJ1-2
d_call: TRBD1
v_call: TRBV7-3
clone_size: -

cdr3_nt: TGTGCCAGCAGTGCAGAACAGCCCCAGCATTTT
cdr3_aa: CASSAEQPQHF
j_call: TRBJ1-5
d_call: -
v_call: TRBV6-1
clone_size: once

cdr3_nt: TGTGCCATCGCCATCTCCAAGCTAGGTAATGAGCAGTTCTTC
cdr3_aa: CAIAISKLGNEQFF
j_call: TRBJ2-1
d_call: -
v_call: TRBV10-3
clone_size: -

cdr3_nt: TGTGCCAGCAGCGTAGATCCAGGGTTTTGGGAGACCCAGTACTTC
cdr3_aa: CASSVDPGFWETQYF
j_call: TRBJ2-5
d_call: -
v_call: TRBV9
clone_size: -

cdr3_nt: TGTGCCAGCTCACCGTACGGTCGGGAAGCTTTCTTT
cdr3_aa: CASSPYGREAFF
j_call: TRBJ1-1
d_call: -
v_call: TRBV18
clone_size: once

cdr3_nt: TGTGCCAGCAGTCGAAGACAGGGCTATGGCTACCCCTTC
cdr3_aa: CASSRRQGYGYPF
j_call: TRBJ1-2
d_call: TRBD1
v_call: TRBV6-5
clone_size: -

cdr3_nt: TGTGCCTGGAGTGTCCAGGACAGGGTCCCCTACGAGCAGTACTTC
cdr3_aa: CAWSVQDRVPYEQYF
j_call: TRBJ2-7
d_call: TRBD1
v_call: TRBV30
clone_size: -

cdr3_nt: TGTGCCAGCAGCTTCCCGGGGGTCACAGATACGCAGTATTTT
cdr3_aa: CASSFPGVTDTQYF
j_call: TRBJ2-3
d_call: -
v_call: TRBV7-2
clone_size: -

cdr3_nt: TGTGCCAGCAAAACCGGACTAGCGGGAATCACCGGGGAGCTGTTTTTT
cdr3_aa: CASKTGLAGITGELFF
j_call: TRBJ2-2
d_call: TRBD2
v_call: TRBV5-4
clone_size: -

cdr3_nt: TGTGCCAGTAGTACCTGGACAGGGGTTAGTGAGACTGAAGCTTTCTTT
cdr3_aa: CASSTWTGVSETEAFF
j_call: TRBJ1-1
d_call: TRBD1
v_call: TRBV19
clone_size: -

cdr3_nt: TGTGCCAGCAGCTTAGGACAGACCTACGAGCAGTACTTC
cdr3_aa: CASSLGQTYEQYF
j_call: TRBJ2-7
d_call: -
v_call: TRBV11-2
clone_size: -

cdr3_nt: TGTGCCAGTAGCAAGGGGATCTCCTACGAGCAGTACTTC
cdr3_aa: CASSKGISYEQYF
j_call: TRBJ2-7
d_call: -
v_call: TRBV19
clone_size: -

cdr3_nt: TGTGCCAGCAGCGCGTCCGGGACAAGACAAAGAGATACGCAGTATTTT
cdr3_aa: CASSASGTRQRDTQYF
j_call: TRBJ2-3
d_call: -
v_call: TRBV7-3
clone_size: -

cdr3_nt: TGTGCCAGCAGTGCCGACAGGGGTTTGACTGAAGCTTTCTTT
cdr3_aa: CASSADRGLTEAFF
j_call: TRBJ1-1
d_call: TRBD1
v_call: TRBV25-1
clone_size: -

cdr3_nt: TGTGCCACCCACCGGGGAAGGGAGCTGAGTGGGGGCAATCAGCCCCAGCATTTT
cdr3_aa: CATHRGRELSGGNQPQHF
j_call: TRBJ1-5
d_call: -
v_call: TRBV2
clone_size: -

cdr3_nt: TGTGCCAGCAGCCTACCGGGACATAGGATTAATCAGCCCCAGCATTTT
cdr3_aa: CASSLPGHRINQPQHF
j_call: TRBJ1-5
d_call: -
v_call: TRBV2
clone_size: -

cdr3_nt: TGTGCCATCAGTGATCGGGGGGCCGGGGGAGAGACCCAGTACTTC
cdr3_aa: CAISDRGAGGETQYF
j_call: TRBJ2-5
d_call: -
v_call: TRBV10-3
clone_size: -

cdr3_nt: TGTGCCAGCAGCGGGGGGACAGGGTGGAATGAGCAGTTCTTC
cdr3_aa: CASSGGTGWNEQFF
j_call: TRBJ2-1
d_call: TRBD1
v_call: TRBV9
clone_size: -

cdr3_nt: TGCGCCAGCAGCCAATTTGTGGAGAATGAAGCTTTCTTT
cdr3_aa: CASSQFVENEAFF
j_call: TRBJ1-1
d_call: -
v_call: TRBV4-1
clone_size: few

cdr3_nt: TGTGCCTGGAGTGGCTCTCGAGGCTATCAGCCCCAGCATTTT
cdr3_aa: CAWSGSRGYQPQHF
j_call: TRBJ1-5
d_call: -
v_call: TRBV30
clone_size: -

cdr3_nt: TGTGCCAGCAGTTTTCTAGAGTCCTACAATGAGCAGTTCTTC
cdr3_aa: CASSFLESYNEQFF
j_call: TRBJ2-1
d_call: -
v_call: TRBV27
clone_size: -

cdr3_nt: TGTGCCAGCAGCGCATACGTGGAGGGCCAAAGCGAGCAGTACTTC
cdr3_aa: CASSAYVEGQSEQYF
j_call: TRBJ2-7
d_call: -
v_call: TRBV5-6
clone_size: -

cdr3_nt: TGCGCCAGCAGCCAACTGACAGGGGACGAGCAGTACTTC
cdr3_aa: CASSQLTGDEQYF
j_call: TRBJ2-7
d_call: TRBD1
v_call: TRBV4-1
clone_size: -

cdr3_nt: TGTGCCAGCAGCCTGTTTGAGGTGAGGGAACCGAACACTGAAGCTTTCTTT
cdr3_aa: CASSLFEVREPNTEAFF
j_call: TRBJ1-1
d_call: -
v_call: TRBV27
clone_size: -

cdr3_nt: TGCGCCAGCAGCCACCGCGGGGATACCTACGAGCAGTACTTC
cdr3_aa: CASSHRGDTYEQYF
j_call: TRBJ2-7
d_call: -
v_call: TRBV4-3
clone_size: -

cdr3_nt: TGTGCCAGTAGACCGGGACACTCAGATCAGCCCCAGCATTTT
cdr3_aa: CASRPGHSDQPQHF
j_call: TRBJ1-5
d_call: -
v_call: TRBV19
clone_size: -

cdr3_nt: TGTGCTTCCCACCGGACAGGTAACACTGAAGCTTTCTTT
cdr3_aa: CASHRTGNTEAFF
j_call: TRBJ1-1
d_call: TRBD1
v_call: TRBV6-1
clone_size: -

cdr3_nt: TGTGCCAGCAGCTTGGCAAACTACGAGCAGTACTTC
cdr3_aa: CASSLANYEQYF
j_call: TRBJ2-7
d_call: -
v_call: TRBV5-4
clone_size: -

cdr3_nt: TGTGCCTGCACCGGGACAGGGGTGGCGAACACTGAAGCTTTCTTT
cdr3_aa: CACTGTGVANTEAFF
j_call: TRBJ1-1
d_call: TRBD1
v_call: TRBV30
clone_size: -